A selection of T cell receptor beta chains follows, all from one sample in a study of T cell changes during pregnancy in multiple sclerosis. Sequenced by immunoSEQ multiplex PCR; TCRdb stores in-frame clones only, minus some. The sample lists roughly 40,000 clones, about 95% seen once, with 1.5% to 2% in the top ten. This sample comprised peripheral blood, obtained in the third trimester of pregnancy. Receptors originate from a female donor with multiple sclerosis, enrolled in a pregnancy study. The CDR3 runs from the conserved cysteine through the conserved F or W. The D gene is left open where the match is weak. The size entry is marked missing in some rows and otherwise reads once, few, many or a size class.

TRBD1 | TRBJ1-5 | - | TRBV28 | 17 | TGTGCCAGCAGTCGGACAGGGGGCTCTTATAGCAATCAGCCCCAGCATTTT | CASSRTGGSYSNQPQHF
TRBD2 | TRBJ2-7 | once | TRBV5-1 | 15 | TGCGCCAGCAGCTTCGCTCACCGGCGGGAGGACGAGCAGTACTTC | CASSFAHRREDEQYF
TRBD1 | TRBJ1-1 | - | TRBV2 | 13 | TGTGCCAGCAGTAATCCAGGGGGGACTGAAGCTTTCTTT | CASSNPGGTEAFF
- | TRBJ1-1 | - | TRBV6-5 | 12 | TGTGCCAGCAAAAACAGTAACACTGAAGCTTTCTTT | CASKNSNTEAFF
TRBD1 | TRBJ1-5 | - | TRBV7-9 | 15 | TGTGCCAGCAGCTCCAGTACAGGGGGTTTTCAGCCCCAGCATTTT | CASSSSTGGFQPQHF
- | TRBJ1-4 | - | TRBV27 | 16 | TGTGCCAGCAAATGGGGGGGGAGCGAGCCTAATGAAAAACTGTTTTTT | CASKWGGSEPNEKLFF
- | TRBJ2-5 | - | TRBV7-3 | 13 | TGTGCCAGCAGCTTCGGGGTTCAAGAGACCCAGTACTTC | CASSFGVQETQYF
- | TRBJ1-3 | - | TRBV7-2 | 16 | TGTGCCAGCAGCTTAGGACGCCAACCGGGAGGAAACACCATATATTTT | CASSLGRQPGGNTIYF
- | TRBJ2-2 | - | TRBV5-1 | 14 | TGCGCCAGCAGCTTGAGTTCAGGGGCCGGGGAGCTGTTTTTT | CASSLSSGAGELFF
TRBD2 | TRBJ2-7 | - | TRBV4-1 | 16 | TGCGCCAGCAGCCAATATGCTAGCGGGAGCTCCTACGAGCAGTACTTC | CASSQYASGSSYEQYF
TRBD1 | TRBJ2-5 | - | TRBV15 | 16 | TGTGCCACCAGCAGATCGGGACAGGGGATTGGAGAGACCCAGTACTTC | CATSRSGQGIGETQYF
TRBD2 | TRBJ2-7 | - | TRBV6-5 | 15 | TGTGCCAGCAGGAGATGGACGGCGGGGGAGGGTGAGCAGTACTTC | CASRRWTAGEGEQYF
TRBD1 | TRBJ1-3 | - | TRBV4-1 | 17 | TGCGCCAGCAGTCAGCTCCTACAGGGGGCTTCTGGAAACACCATATATTTT | CASSQLLQGASGNTIYF
TRBD2 | TRBJ2-3 | - | TRBV7-2 | 17 | TGTGCCAGCAGCTTATCGCCTAGCGGGATTGGGGCAGATACGCAGTATTTT | CASSLSPSGIGADTQYF
- | TRBJ2-5 | - | TRBV30 | 14 | TGTGCCTGGAGTAAACTAGGCGTGGAAGAGACCCAGTACTTC | CAWSKLGVEETQYF
- | TRBJ2-6 | few | TRBV4-3 | 16 | TGCGCCAGCAGCCAAGCGGAGGGCTCTGGGGCCAACGTCCTGACTTTC | CASSQAEGSGANVLTF
- | TRBJ1-3 | - | TRBV10-3 | 14 | TGTGCCATCAGTGGCCAGGTTTCTGGAAACACCATATATTTT | CAISGQVSGNTIYF
TRBD2 | TRBJ2-7 | - | TRBV28 | 15 | TGTGCCAGCAGTGGGGGACTAGCGGGAGTCTACGAGCAGTACTTC | CASSGGLAGVYEQYF
- | TRBJ2-3 | - | TRBV6-1 | 13 | TGTGCCAACATGCGGGACAGCACAGATACGCAGTATTTT | CANMRDSTDTQYF
- | TRBJ1-1 | - | TRBV7-3 | 13 | TGTGCCAGCAGCTTTGACGGGGGTACTGAAGCTTTCTTT | CASSFDGGTEAFF
- | TRBJ2-7 | once | TRBV7-9 | 15 | TGTGCCAGCAGCCCATCCGGGATTAAAAAGCACGAGCAGTACTTC | CASSPSGIKKHEQYF
- | TRBJ2-2 | - | TRBV7-9 | 16 | TGTGCCAGCAGCCCGAGGGCAGGAACTAACACCGGGGAGCTGTTTTTT | CASSPRAGTNTGELFF
TRBD2 | TRBJ2-2 | once | TRBV7-7 | 15 | TGTGCTAGCAGCTCGACGGGAGGGCCGGGCGGGGAGCTGTTTTTT | CASSSTGGPGGELFF
TRBD1 | TRBJ1-1 | - | TRBV5-1 | 14 | TGCGCCAGCAGCTCACAGGGGGCGTACACTGAAGCTTTCTTT | CASSSQGAYTEAFF
TRBD1 | TRBJ2-3 | - | TRBV4-1 | 16 | TGCGCCAGCAGCCACCAAGGACAGGGCGGGACAGATACGCAGTATTTT | CASSHQGQGGTDTQYF
- | TRBJ1-6 | - | TRBV2 | 14 | TGTGCCAGCAGTGAGCGGGGGAGGAATTCACCCCTCCACTTT | CASSERGRNSPLHF
TRBD2 | TRBJ2-1 | - | TRBV28 | 16 | TGTGCCAGCAGTTCCTGGACTAGCGGGGGATCCAATGAGCAGTTCTTC | CASSSWTSGGSNEQFF
TRBD2 | TRBJ2-2 | once | TRBV14 | 16 | TGTGCCAGCAGCCAAACGGGAGGCTTCAACACCGGGGAGCTGTTTTTT | CASSQTGGFNTGELFF